A selection of T cell receptor beta chains follows, all from one sample in a study of T cell responses to AZD1222 COVID-19 vaccine. The assay was immunoSEQ multiplex PCR, and TCRdb's table has in-frame clones only and misses some. The profile shows roughly 270,000 clones, 90% to 95% of them singletons. Specimen: peripheral blood, collected 28 days after the second AZD1222 dose. The receptors were gathered from an adult who received the AZD1222 COVID-19 vaccine. Both conserved end residues are part of each CDR3. A D gene is named only where the DNA matches it firmly. Where a row states a size, it is once, few, many or the class of an expanded clone; other rows omit it.

D | J | size | V | DNA | CDR3
. | TRBJ1-1 | . | TRBV5-1 | TGCGCCAGCATCCGGACCCCCATCGACACTGAAGCTTTCTTT | CASIRTPIDTEAFF
. | TRBJ1-6 | . | TRBV3-1/TRBV3-2 | TGTGCCAGCAGTCCCGGGACGGGGAATTCACCCCTCCACTTT | CASSPGTGNSPLHF
TRBD2 | TRBJ2-7 | . | TRBV9 | TGTGCCAGCAGCGTAGGGACTAGTCCCTACGAGCAGTACTTC | CASSVGTSPYEQYF
TRBD1 | TRBJ2-1 | . | TRBV5-1 | TGCGCCAGCAGCTCCGACAGGGCCTACAATGAGCAGTTCTTC | CASSSDRAYNEQFF
TRBD2 | TRBJ2-5 | . | TRBV27 | TGTGCCAGCAGTTTTTCCCGGGGCCTAGCGGGTGGAGAGACCCAGTACTTC | CASSFSRGLAGGETQYF
. | TRBJ1-1 | . | TRBV9 | TGTGCCAGCAGCGCTGACGGACAGAACACTGAAGCTTTCTTT | CASSADGQNTEAFF
TRBD2 | TRBJ2-1 | . | TRBV7-9 | TGTGCCAGCAGCTTAGAGGGACTAGCGGCCAATGAGCAGTTCTTC | CASSLEGLAANEQFF
. | TRBJ1-2 | . | TRBV28 | TGTGCCAGCAGTTCCCGAACAGCGGGCTACACCTTC | CASSSRTAGYTF
. | TRBJ1-3 | . | TRBV19 | TGTGCCAGTAGTCCCGGGCGCCCTCTCAATGGAAACACCATATATTTT | CASSPGRPLNGNTIYF
. | TRBJ1-2 | . | TRBV4-3 | TGCGCCAGCAGCCAAGGGGGACTCGTCCTAAATGGCTACACCTTC | CASSQGGLVLNGYTF
TRBD2 | TRBJ2-1 | . | TRBV19 | TGTGCCAGTAGTACCCATTCTAGCGGGGGCTCCTACAATGAGCAGTTCTTC | CASSTHSSGGSYNEQFF
TRBD1 | TRBJ1-1 | . | TRBV2 | TGTGCCAGCACGGGACAGTTGAACACTGAAGCTTTCTTT | CASTGQLNTEAFF
. | TRBJ2-3 | once | TRBV29-1 | TGCAGCGTCTCCTTCGGAGATACGCAGTATTTT | CSVSFGDTQYF
. | TRBJ2-5 | . | TRBV27 | TGTGCCAGCAGTTTATCGGAGGAGGGAGCGCAGTACTTC | CASSLSEEGAQYF
. | TRBJ1-5 | . | TRBV6-1 | TGTGCCAGCAGTGAAGGAGGGCGGCTCAATCAGCCCCAGCATTTT | CASSEGGRLNQPQHF
TRBD2 | TRBJ2-1 | once | TRBV28 | TGTGCCAGCACCCTTAGCGGGAGGTACAATGAGCAGTTCTTC | CASTLSGRYNEQFF
. | TRBJ2-2 | . | TRBV7-8 | TGTGCCAGCAGCTTAGCGATCGGTAGAACCGGGGAGCTGTTTTTT | CASSLAIGRTGELFF
. | TRBJ1-2 | . | TRBV30 | TGTGCCTGGAGCAGGGGAGTTACTGGCTACACCTTC | CAWSRGVTGYTF
TRBD1 | TRBJ2-7 | . | TRBV2 | TGTGCCAGCAGTGAAGTGGGACAGGGCTACGAGCAGTACTTC | CASSEVGQGYEQYF
. | TRBJ2-7 | . | TRBV11-3 | TGTGCCAGCAGACACGGGGGCGAGGTACCCTACGAGCAGTACTTC | CASRHGGEVPYEQYF
. | TRBJ1-1 | . | TRBV16 | TGTGCCAGCAGCCAATGGCGGGGCACTGAAGCTTTCTTT | CASSQWRGTEAFF
. | TRBJ2-5 | . | TRBV5-1 | TGCGCCAGCAGCTTGACCTCCCGGGGGACGGGAGAGACCCAGTACTTC | CASSLTSRGTGETQYF
TRBD1 | TRBJ1-1 | . | TRBV11-2 | TGTGCCAGCAGCCTCCGTTTTGGGACAGTTAACACTGAAGCTTTCTTT | CASSLRFGTVNTEAFF
. | TRBJ2-3 | . | TRBV24-1 | TGTGCCACCAGTGGGGGCGGGGATCCGCCGGATACGCAGTATTTT | CATSGGGDPPDTQYF
. | TRBJ2-4 | . | TRBV27 | TGTGCCAGCAGTTTATGGCAGGGGCAAAACATTCAGTACTTC | CASSLWQGQNIQYF
. | TRBJ1-1 | once | TRBV10-3 | TGTGCCATCAGTGAGTCGGGTTATCAGGGGTTGGCTGAAGCTTTCTTT | CAISESGYQGLAEAFF
. | TRBJ2-1 | . | TRBV28 | TGTGCCAGCAATGTGGACAAGGTCTCCTACAATGAGCAGTTCTTC | CASNVDKVSYNEQFF
TRBD1 | TRBJ1-1 | . | TRBV6-5 | TGTGCCAGCAGTCGGAAACAGGGGAGTGAAGCTTTCTTT | CASSRKQGSEAFF
. | TRBJ2-7 | . | TRBV28 | TGTGCCAGCAGTACAGCGTCCGAGCAGTACTTC | CASSTASEQYF
TRBD1 | TRBJ1-5 | . | TRBV23-1 | TGCGCCAGCAGTCAATCCCCTAGGGGGCACCAGCCCCAGCATTTT | CASSQSPRGHQPQHF
. | TRBJ1-1 | . | TRBV29-1 | TGCAGCGGACAGAGAAACACTGAAGCTTTCTTT | CSGQRNTEAFF
TRBD1 | TRBJ1-1 | . | TRBV28 | TGTGCCAGCGGACAGGTGAACACTGAAGCTTTCTTT | CASGQVNTEAFF
TRBD1 | TRBJ1-3 | once | TRBV9 | TGTGCCAGCAGCCCTCGGACAGGGAATGGAAACACCATATATTTT | CASSPRTGNGNTIYF
. | TRBJ1-1 | . | TRBV27 | TGTGCCAGCAGTTCACCGACAGGATTGAACACTGAAGCTTTCTTT | CASSSPTGLNTEAFF
TRBD1 | TRBJ1-4 | once | TRBV5-1 | TGCGCCAGCAGCTGGGACAGGGGGGGCGCTAATGAAAAACTGTTTTTT | CASSWDRGGANEKLFF
. | TRBJ2-7 | . | TRBV5-1 | TGCGCCAGCAGCTTGGACAGTTTCGGCGAGCAGTACTTC | CASSLDSFGEQYF
. | TRBJ2-1 | . | TRBV19 | TGTGCCAGTAGGTTTGGTGGAGGGTCAGCCTACAATGAGCAGTTCTTC | CASRFGGGSAYNEQFF
. | TRBJ1-5 | once | TRBV27 | TGTGCCAGCAGATCGGATATGAGGAAGGAGCCCCAGCATTTT | CASRSDMRKEPQHF
. | TRBJ2-1 | . | TRBV7-6 | TGTGCCAGCAGCTCAGGGGATGAGCAGTTCTTC | CASSSGDEQFF
. | TRBJ2-1 | . | TRBV7-3 | TGTGCCAGCAGTTCTGACATTAGCTCCTACAATGAGCAGTTCTTC | CASSSDISSYNEQFF
. | TRBJ1-5 | . | TRBV18 | TGTGCCAGCTCACCAAATCGGGCTCAGCCCCAGCATTTT | CASSPNRAQPQHF
. | TRBJ1-2 | . | TRBV7-9 | TGTGCCAGCAGCCGAACAGGTTCCCGCTCGGGCTACACCTTC | CASSRTGSRSGYTF
. | TRBJ2-2 | once | TRBV7-9 | TGTGCCAGCAGGCTGGAGGCCGGGGAGCTGTTTTTT | CASRLEAGELFF
. | TRBJ2-1 | . | TRBV28 | TGTGCCAGCAGCCTCGGGAATGAGCAGTTCTTC | CASSLGNEQFF
TRBD1 | TRBJ2-1 | . | TRBV6-2/TRBV6-3 | TGTGCCAGCAGTCCGCTTTGGGGACAGGGGGTATTTACGAGAAATAATGAGCAGTTCTTC | CASSPLWGQGVFTRNNEQFF
TRBD2 | TRBJ2-5 | once | TRBV6-5 | TGTGCCAGCATGAAACTAGCGGCGCGGGAGACCCAGTACTTC | CASMKLAARETQYF